These 25 T cell receptor beta chains came from one sample sequenced in a study of tumor-infiltrating lymphocytes in primary liver carcinoma. From 20-30 mg of unsorted bulk tissue, DNA and RNA were co-extracted together. Starting from 450 to 500 ng of total RNA, TCR beta cDNA was produced with a primer in the constant region. Investigators got TCR beta libraries out of three nested multiplex PCR rounds, done with slightly modified ARM-PCR. Researchers ran the first two PCR rounds for ten to eleven cycles each with TRBV1-TRBV30 forward primers and a C-beta reverse primer. MiXCR, applied by TCRdb to the multiplex PCR reads, yields one record per CDR3 protein. The sample lists 100,000 or so distinct CDR3 sequences; roughly 69% were seen once. Source material: liver tumor tissue from sampling region 5. Subset noted: tumor region T5, tumor centre. The receptors stem from a woman aged 60 to 75 with primary liver carcinoma and hepatitis B virus infection.

As concerns this clonotype: A much larger clone differs by one base, so this may be a read error. The J gene is TRBJ1-1, the V gene TRBV5-5; 7 nucleotides line up with TRBD1. The CDR3 runs 14 residues. Germline V gives CDR1 SGHKS, CDR2 YYEKEE (reference sequence). J lost 1 base, V lost 2 bases, and 2 bases had no gene match. In DNA, the CDR3 is TGTGCCAGCAGCTTCAGGGGGGAGAACACTGAAGCTTTCTTT. Translated, it gives CASSFRGENTEAFF.

Of note for this clonotype: This could be a read error, since a much larger clone is one nucleotide away. V is TRBV6-5 and J is TRBJ2-7; D is perhaps TRBD1 (6 bases). From germline, CDR1 is MNHEY and CDR2 SVGAGI. V gave up 6 bases and J gave up 6 bases, with 9 bases separating them. The CDR3 has 11 residues. In nucleotides, the CDR3 is TGTGCCAGCAGCCAGGGGATCGAGCAGTACTTC. Translated, it gives CASSQGIEQYF.

This clonotype was seen repeatedly, ten times or more. This chain connects TRBV10-2 to TRBJ1-2; D is unresolved. V lost 3 bases and J lost 10, with 15 bases in between. Per the germline V gene, CDR1 is WSHSY and CDR2 is SAAADI. This CDR3 has 13 residues. The CDR3 here is CASSEQSFGDYTF. CDR3 DNA sequence: TGCGCCAGCAGTGAACAGTCCTTTGGGGACTACACCTTC.

This clonotype was recorded only once. CDR3 protein: CAIRTYGSTDTQYF. Written as DNA, the CDR3 is TGTGCCATCAGGACCTATGGCAGCACAGATACGCAGTATTTT. The chain has TRBV10-3 and TRBJ2-3; D not resolved. The CDR3 consists of 14 residues. The V gene lost 6 bases and the J gene lost 0 bases, with 10 bases spanning the gap. CDR1 and CDR2 (germline): ENHRY, SYGVKD.

The gene calls are TRBV20-1 and TRBJ1-4; 8 nucleotides match TRBD1. The CDR3 is 14 amino acids. CDR1 and CDR2 (germline): DFQATT, SNEGSKA (reference sequence). Trimming at V came to 0 bases and at J to 4 bases, leaving 1 base not matched to a gene. The DNA for the CDR3 is TGCAGTGCTAGAGAGACAGGGGTTAATGAAAAACTGTTTTTT. Translating gives CSARETGVNEKLFF.

As concerns this clonotype: Given a much more abundant clone one base away, this may be a read error. The rearrangement joins TRBV5-1 to TRBJ1-1; D is ambiguous. The CDR3 consists of 14 residues. Germline CDR1 SGHRS, CDR2 YFSETQ. For the CDR3, the DNA is TGCGCCAGCAGCTTGGGGACGTCCAACAATGAAGCTTTCTTT. Protein product: CASSLGTSNNEAFF.

Turning to this clonotype: One end of the junction does not line up with germline, which may come from a read error. V gene TRBV11-3 combines with J gene TRBJ2-7; TRBD1 agrees at 9 bases. The CDR3 sequence is 15 residues long. The germline V gene encodes CDR1 SGHNT and CDR2 YENEEA. Here the CDR3 reads CARSPRTGDNYEQYF. The CDR3 bases are TGTGCCCGCAGCCCCAGGACAGGGGACAACTACGAGCAGTACTTC.

This clonotype is judged medium-sized. V is TRBV12-3 or TRBV12-4 and J is TRBJ1-5, with D tentatively TRBD1 (6 bases). Between the trimmed V and J ends, which lost 5 bases and 0 bases, there was a span of 11 bases. CDR3 size: 15 residues. The CDR3 protein is CASSPTGNSNQPQHF. DNA of the CDR3: TGTGCCAGCAGTCCGACAGGCAATAGCAATCAGCCCCAGCATTTT.

This chain joins TRBV24-1 and TRBJ2-3; 14 bases line up with TRBD2. With 9 bases clipped from V and 2 bases from J, the junction kept 6 bases outside the gene matches. Germline-derived CDR1 and CDR2 are KGHDR and SFDVKD. The CDR3 has 16 residues. The CDR3 bases are TGTGCCACCGGTGGGGGACTAGCGGGGGACACAGATACGCAGTATTTT. Translation: CATGGGLAGDTDTQYF.

This clonotype was detected a few times. This sequence may be a read error, since a much larger clone differs from it by one base. The V call is TRBV10-3, the J call TRBJ2-1; the D is unclear. The CDR3 is 12 amino acids. Trimming removed 7 bases at V and 3 bases at J, with 7 bases between. The V gene's germline CDR1 is ENHRY and CDR2 SYGVKD. In DNA form, the CDR3 reads TGTGCCATCAATCAATTCTACAATGAGCAGTTCTTC. Translated: CAINQFYNEQFF.

About this clonotype itself: This may be a read error: a much more frequent sequence differs by one nucleotide. The V and J genes are TRBV5-1 and TRBJ1-5, with D possibly TRBD1 on 6 matching bases. V was clipped by 4 bases and J by 5 bases, with 16 bases between them. This CDR3 spans 15 amino acids. The germline V gene has CDR1 SGHRS and CDR2 YFSETQ. CDR3 in DNA: TGCGCCAGCAGCCCAACAGGGCGGGCGGATCAGCCCCAGCATTTT. It specifies CASSPTGRADQPQHF.

Note on this clonotype: No conserved phenylalanine or tryptophan ends this CDR3, so it is likely a read error. The CDR3 is CTSSLGRGTGELFL. DNA for the CDR3: TGTACCAGCAGCTTGGGCCGAGGGACCGGGGAGCTGTTTCTT. The chain uses TRBV11-3 and TRBJ2-2; a weak D match, TRBD2 (5 bases). The CDR3 is 14 residues long. Germline values: CDR1 SGHNT, CDR2 YENEEA.

The chain links TRBV2 to TRBJ1-1; weak D call: TRBD1 (5 bases). The CDR3 runs 16 residues. Between the trimmed V and J ends, which lost 2 bases and 1 base, there was a span of 14 bases. Germline CDR1 reads SNHLY; CDR2 reads FYNNEI. DNA for the CDR3: TGTGCCAGCAGTGAAATCCGCGGGACGTCGAACACTGAAGCTTTCTTT. Protein sequence: CASSEIRGTSNTEAFF.

In this sample, this clonotype turned up many times. This chain connects TRBV6-5 to TRBJ2-5, with TRBD1 matching 9 bases. CDR1 and CDR2 (germline): MNHEY, SVGAGI. The CDR3 length is 18 residues. V dropped 5 bases and J dropped 3; count of bases not matched to a gene: 16. The CDR3 region is CASSRPPPTGGLKETQYF. The CDR3, as DNA: TGTGCCAGCAGTCGCCCCCCTCCAACAGGGGGCTTAAAAGAGACCCAGTACTTC.

Concerning this clonotype: This may be a read error: a much more frequent sequence differs by one nucleotide. The V and J genes are TRBV5-3 and TRBJ2-2; no clear D gene. TRBV5-3 is given ORF status, its function remaining uncertain. The CDR3 loop spans 15 amino acids. Trimming removed 3 bases from V and 4 bases from J, with 13 bases in between. The CDR3 nucleotides read TGTGCCAGAAGCTACGAGCCTCCCAGCACCGGGGAGCTGTTTTTT. Translation gives CARSYEPPSTGELFF.

The sample holds a few counts of this clonotype. The chain joins TRBV11-2 to TRBJ2-2, with unresolved D. V was trimmed by 7 bases and J by 7 bases, leaving 16 bases between them. Looked up from germline, CDR1 is SGHAT and CDR2 is FQNNGV. The CDR3 covers 14 residues. The DNA of the CDR3 is TGTGCCAGCAACTTGAGCCAGTACATCGGGGAGCTGTTTTTT. This sequence encodes CASNLSQYIGELFF.

For this clonotype: At one end the junction does not follow the germline gene, possibly because of a read error. The gene calls are TRBV6-1 and TRBJ2-7; 11 nucleotides agree with TRBD2. This CDR3 is built from 15 residues. In germline, CDR1 is MNHNS, CDR2 SASEGT. The CDR3 is CASSETSGSSYEQYF. The CDR3 DNA is TGTGCCAGCAGTGAAACTAGCGGGAGCTCCTACGAGCAGTATTTC.

About this clonotype: One end of the junction varies from germline; a read error may be responsible. V gene TRBV4-1 combines with J gene TRBJ1-5, with D possibly matching TRBD1 (6 bases). The V gene's germline CDR1 is MGHRA and CDR2 YSYEKL. This CDR3 contains 16 residues. The CDR3 DNA follows: TGCGCCAACAGCGCGACTGACAGGTCCCTCAATCAGTCCCAGCATTTT. It encodes CANSATDRSLNQSQHF.

Details on this clonotype: At one end, the junction sequence differs from germline, possibly due to a read error. The CDR3 sequence is CASCQPQETQYF. The CDR3 DNA reads TGCGCCAGCTGCCAACCGCAAGAGACCCAGTATTTC. The chain links TRBV4-1 to TRBJ2-5; D remains unclear. This CDR3 contains 12 residues. Germline CDR1 reads MGHRA; CDR2 reads YSYEKL.

This clonotype is labeled medium-sized. The chain combines TRBV11-2 with TRBJ1-5, with D unresolved. The CDR3 consists of 13 residues. Trimming stripped 1 base from V and 5 bases from J, with 6 bases between. Germline lookup yields CDR1 SGHAT and CDR2 FQNNGV. CDR3: CASSLGRYQPQHF. CDR3 DNA sequence: TGTGCCAGCAGCTTAGGTCGGTATCAGCCCCAGCATTTT.

This clonotype appeared a few times. A much larger clonotype is one base distant, so this may be a read error. Here the CDR3 omits its conserved ending phenylalanine or tryptophan, so a read error is the likely source. The genes are TRBV6-1 and TRBJ1-1; 7 bases map to TRBD1. Trimming took 6 bases from V and 5 from J; bases not matched to a gene: 12. The CDR3 is made up of 15 amino acids. The V gene's germline CDR1 is MNHNS and CDR2 SASEGT. The chain's CDR3 is CASSTRRQGKTEAFL. Written as DNA, the CDR3 is TGTGCCAGCAGCACCCGCAGACAGGGAAAAACTGAAGCTTTCCTT.

Turning to this clonotype: A read error may explain this, as a much larger clone is one base away. The chain carries TRBV28 and TRBJ2-1, with TRBD2 matching over 8 bases. Germline V gene sequence: CDR1 MDHEN, CDR2 SYDVKM. The CDR3 totals 17 residues. The CDR3 protein is CARSSAEWREAYNEQFF. In DNA, the CDR3 is TGTGCCAGAAGTTCCGCCGAATGGCGGGAGGCTTACAATGAGCAGTTCTTC.

The chain combines TRBV11-2 with TRBJ2-7; 8 bases line up with TRBD2. After removal of 10 bases from V and 2 bases from J, the junction contained 28 bases not matched to a gene. Germline values: CDR1 SGHAT, CDR2 FQNNGV. The CDR3 sequence is 20 residues long. The CDR3 loop reads CANSAISRLTGGQKPYEQYF. The CDR3 nucleotides are TGTGCCAACAGTGCCATTTCCCGACTAACGGGAGGGCAGAAACCCTACGAGCAGTACTTC. Variable domain in full (rest from reference TRBV11-2 and TRBJ2-7): EAGVAQSPRYKIIEKRQSVAFWCNPISGHATLYWYQQILGQGPKLLIQFQNNGVVDDSQLPKDRFSAERLKGVDSTLKIQPAKLEDSAVYLCANSAISRLTGGQKPYEQYFGPGTRLTVT.

As for this clonotype: The CDR3 ends on some other residue instead of the conserved phenylalanine or tryptophan, so this is likely a read error. CDR3 DNA sequence: TGCGCCAGCAGTGAGTTCAGGGATGGGGACAACGGGGAGCTGTTTATT. It is translated as CASSEFRDGDNGELFI. This chain links TRBV10-1 with TRBJ2-2, with a possible D match to TRBD1 (6 bases). Trimming removed 1 base at V and 7 bases at J, with 16 bases between. Per germline, CDR1 WNHNN and CDR2 SYGVQD (reference sequence). The CDR3 runs to 16 residues.

This clonotype was recorded a few times. V gene TRBV28 combines with J gene TRBJ1-2; a weak D match, TRBD1 (5 bases). This CDR3 has 13 amino acids. V was clipped by 6 bases and J by 4 bases, with 12 bases between them. Germline CDR1 and CDR2: MDHEN and SYDVKM. CDR3 sequence (DNA): TGTGCCAGCAGACAGACAGAACCCTATGGCTACACCTTC. Protein sequence: CASRQTEPYGYTF.